This T cell receptor (beta chain) comes out of a study of cytomegalovirus exposure and HLA in healthy donors. For the study at large: A preliminary data release comprised 80 million to 95 million unique TCRs obtained from HLA-typed donors. Study-wide results and limits: In a later analysis, TCR beta V- and J-gene trimming was associated with a missense DCLRE1C variant. TCR beta V segments were, for the most part, productive about 87% or about 30% of the time in an earlier analysis.

Notes on this clone: Its antigen remains unknown.

The trim removed 5 bases at V and 4 bases at J, leaving 13 bases unmatched. From germline, CDR1 is MDHEN and CDR2 SYDVKM. CDR3 length: 17 amino acids. It was with 60 Vbeta and 13 Jbeta primers that the PCR ran. Some clones are missing from TCRdb's copy, which holds only in-frame ones; the method was immunoSEQ multiplex PCR. The profile covers some 140,000 clones, with roughly three quarters appearing a single time and around 13% taken by the ten largest. This clonotype was obtained from a man aged 30 to 45 in good health and CMV-seropositive. The specimen was PBMCs. The chain links TRBV28 to TRBJ2-3, with 9 bases identical to TRBD1. CDR3 nucleotides: TGTGCCAGCAGTACCGGGACAGGGACAAGCCGGGCAGATACGCAGTATTTT. Encoded protein: CASSTGTGTSRADTQYF.